This record covers a single T cell receptor (beta chain). Its target is unknown. This record comes from a study of shared clonotypes between healthy human individuals. Across the study: A few men and a couple of women, aged 18 to 49, were donors.

Study-level points and caveats: The study generally estimated greater richness for naive than memory subsets.

The germline V gene has CDR1 MGHDK and CDR2 SYGVNS. J gave up 4 bases and V 7 bases, and 13 bases lay outside the gene matches. The CDR3 has 15 amino acids. Terminally differentiated effector memory CD45RA+ cells were excluded by CCR7 positive selection of CD45RO-negative cells. Free of recent acute infections or vaccinations, the donors were healthy HIV-negative adults. Method: immunoSEQ multiplex PCR; TCRdb's copy keeps in-frame clones and lacks some. The sample comprises about 590,000 clones, around 95% of which are singletons, and about 0.11% rests with the top ten. The sample comprised naive CD8+ T cells sorted from blood. V gene TRBV25-1 combines with J gene TRBJ2-7; 7 bases agree with TRBD2. The TCR sequence derives from a woman aged 25 to 39 in good health. The CDR3 is CASTPGAGIRYEQYF. The CDR3, as DNA: TGTGCCAGCACCCCAGGAGCGGGAATTCGGTACGAGCAGTACTTC.